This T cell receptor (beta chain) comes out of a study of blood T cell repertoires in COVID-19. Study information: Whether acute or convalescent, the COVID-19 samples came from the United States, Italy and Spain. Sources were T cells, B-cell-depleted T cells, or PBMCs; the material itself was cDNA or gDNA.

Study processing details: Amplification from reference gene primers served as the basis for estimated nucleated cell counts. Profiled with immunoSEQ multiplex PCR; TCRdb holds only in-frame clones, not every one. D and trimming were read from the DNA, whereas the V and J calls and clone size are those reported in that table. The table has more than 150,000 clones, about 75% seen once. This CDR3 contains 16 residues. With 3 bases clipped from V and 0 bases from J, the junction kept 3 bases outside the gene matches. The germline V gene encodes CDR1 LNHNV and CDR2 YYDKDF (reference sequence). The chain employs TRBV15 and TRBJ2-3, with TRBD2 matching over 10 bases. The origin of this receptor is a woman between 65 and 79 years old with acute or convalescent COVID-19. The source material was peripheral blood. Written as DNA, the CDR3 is TGTGCCACCAGCAGTGAACTAGCGGGAAGCACAGATACGCAGTATTTT. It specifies CATSSELAGSTDTQYF.